The clone carrying this T cell receptor beta chain was found a few times. Profiled with immunoSEQ multiplex PCR; TCRdb holds only in-frame clones, not every one. Here the sample spans roughly 62,000 clones, approximately 70% being singletons. The sample comes from a study of T cell clones after liver transplantation. The V and J ends lost 3 bases and 5 bases respectively, with 12 bases between them. This CDR3 is 14 amino acids long. Germline assignment: CDR1 SGHRS and CDR2 YFSETQ. The V and J genes are TRBV5-1 and TRBJ2-1; D is undetermined. The sample here was CD4+ T cells from blood, taken at the roughly 15-month timepoint. This clonotype was obtained from a human patient who received a liver transplant. Some of these T cells may belong to the graft donor. CDR3 in DNA: TGCGCCAGCAGCTCTGTGGGCCAGAACAATGAGCAGTTCTTC. Translation: CASSSVGQNNEQFF.